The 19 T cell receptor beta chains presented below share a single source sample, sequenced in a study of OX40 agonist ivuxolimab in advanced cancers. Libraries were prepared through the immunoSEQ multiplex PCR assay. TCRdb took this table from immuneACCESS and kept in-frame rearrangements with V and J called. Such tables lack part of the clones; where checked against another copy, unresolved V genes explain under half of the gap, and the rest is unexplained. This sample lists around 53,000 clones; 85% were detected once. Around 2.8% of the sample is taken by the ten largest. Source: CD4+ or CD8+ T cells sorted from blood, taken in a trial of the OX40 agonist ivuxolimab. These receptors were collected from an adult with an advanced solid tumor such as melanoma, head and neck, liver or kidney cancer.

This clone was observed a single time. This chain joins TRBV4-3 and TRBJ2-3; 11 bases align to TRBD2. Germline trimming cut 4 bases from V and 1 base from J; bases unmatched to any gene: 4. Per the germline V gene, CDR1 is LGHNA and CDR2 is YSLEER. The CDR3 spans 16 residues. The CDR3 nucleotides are TGCGCCAGCAGCCCCTTACTAGCGGGGGGCACAGATACGCAGTATTTT. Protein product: CASSPLLAGGTDTQYF.

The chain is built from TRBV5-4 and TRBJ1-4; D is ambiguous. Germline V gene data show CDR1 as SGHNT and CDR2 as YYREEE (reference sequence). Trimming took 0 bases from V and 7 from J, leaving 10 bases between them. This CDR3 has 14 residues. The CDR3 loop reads CASSLGTVGEKLFF. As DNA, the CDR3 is TGTGCCAGCAGCTTGGGGACGGTGGGTGAAAAACTGTTTTTT.

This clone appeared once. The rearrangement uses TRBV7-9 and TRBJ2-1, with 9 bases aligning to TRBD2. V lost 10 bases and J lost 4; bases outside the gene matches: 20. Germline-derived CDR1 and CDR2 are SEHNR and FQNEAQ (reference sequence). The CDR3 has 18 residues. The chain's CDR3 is CATPGGPNSSGIYNEQFF. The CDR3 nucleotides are TGTGCCACCCCCGGGGGCCCGAACTCTAGCGGGATATACAATGAGCAGTTCTTC.

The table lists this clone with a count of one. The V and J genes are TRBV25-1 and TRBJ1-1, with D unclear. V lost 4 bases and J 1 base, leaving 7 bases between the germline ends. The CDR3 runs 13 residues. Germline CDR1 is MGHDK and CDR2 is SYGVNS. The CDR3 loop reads CASSGSRNTEAFF. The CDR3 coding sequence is TGTGCCAGCAGTGGAAGCAGGAACACTGAAGCTTTCTTT.

CDR3 protein: CASRNRNLANTEAFF. For the CDR3, the DNA is TGTGCCAGCAGAAATCGGAACTTGGCGAACACTGAAGCTTTCTTT. The V call is TRBV27, the J call TRBJ1-1; D gene unclear. With 6 bases removed from V and 1 base from J, the gap between germline ends came to 15 bases. CDR3 size: 15 residues. The germline gives CDR1 MNHEY, CDR2 SMNVEV (reference sequence).

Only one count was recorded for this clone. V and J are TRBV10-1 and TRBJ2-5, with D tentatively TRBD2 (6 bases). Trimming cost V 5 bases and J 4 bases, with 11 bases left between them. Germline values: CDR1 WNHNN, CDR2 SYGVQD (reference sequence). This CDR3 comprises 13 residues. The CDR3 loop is CASSPGRGETQYF. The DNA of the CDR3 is TGCGCCAGCAGTCCAGGGCGGGGAGAGACCCAGTACTTC.

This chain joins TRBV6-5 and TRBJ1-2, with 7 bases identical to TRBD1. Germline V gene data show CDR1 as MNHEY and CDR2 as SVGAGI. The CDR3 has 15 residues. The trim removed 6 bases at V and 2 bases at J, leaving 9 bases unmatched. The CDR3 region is CASSSPSTGNYGYTF. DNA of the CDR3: TGTGCCAGCAGCTCCCCCTCGACAGGGAACTATGGCTACACCTTC.

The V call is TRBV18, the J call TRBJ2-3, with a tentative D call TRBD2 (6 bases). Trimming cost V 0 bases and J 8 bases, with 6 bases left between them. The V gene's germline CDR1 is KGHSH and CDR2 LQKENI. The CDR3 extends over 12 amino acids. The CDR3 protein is CASSPPEGTQYF. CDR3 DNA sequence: TGTGCCAGCTCACCACCGGAGGGTACGCAGTATTTT.

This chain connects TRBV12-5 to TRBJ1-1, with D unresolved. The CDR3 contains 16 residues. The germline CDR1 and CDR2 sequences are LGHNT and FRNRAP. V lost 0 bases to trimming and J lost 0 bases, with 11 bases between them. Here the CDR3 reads CASGLVVGSMNTEAFF. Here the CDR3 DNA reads TGTGCTAGTGGTTTGGTCGTAGGGTCTATGAACACTGAAGCTTTCTTT.

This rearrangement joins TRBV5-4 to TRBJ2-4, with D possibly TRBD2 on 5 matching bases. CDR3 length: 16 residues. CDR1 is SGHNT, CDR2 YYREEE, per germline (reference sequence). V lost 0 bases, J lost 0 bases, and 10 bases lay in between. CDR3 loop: CASSLGGRLAKNIQYF. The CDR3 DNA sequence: TGTGCCAGCAGCTTGGGAGGGAGACTAGCCAAAAACATTCAGTACTTC. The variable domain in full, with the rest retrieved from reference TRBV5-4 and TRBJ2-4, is ETGVTQSPTHLIKTRGQQVTLRCSSQSGHNTVSWYQQALGQGPQFIFQYYREEENGRGNFPPRFSGLQFPNYSSELNVNALELDDSALYLCASSLGGRLAKNIQYFGAGTRLSVL.

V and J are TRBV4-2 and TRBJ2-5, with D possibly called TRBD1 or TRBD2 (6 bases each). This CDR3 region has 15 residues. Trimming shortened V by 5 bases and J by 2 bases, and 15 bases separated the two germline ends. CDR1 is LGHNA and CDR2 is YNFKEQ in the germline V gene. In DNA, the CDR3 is TGTGCCAGCAGCTTGATAGGGGGGAGACAAGAGACCCAGTACTTC. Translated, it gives CASSLIGGRQETQYF.

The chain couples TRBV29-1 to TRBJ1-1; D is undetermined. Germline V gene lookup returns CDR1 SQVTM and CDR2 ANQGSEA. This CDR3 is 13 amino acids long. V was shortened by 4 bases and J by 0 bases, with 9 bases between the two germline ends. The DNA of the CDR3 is TGCAGCGTTGTGGGGAGAATGAACACTGAAGCTTTCTTT. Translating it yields CSVVGRMNTEAFF.

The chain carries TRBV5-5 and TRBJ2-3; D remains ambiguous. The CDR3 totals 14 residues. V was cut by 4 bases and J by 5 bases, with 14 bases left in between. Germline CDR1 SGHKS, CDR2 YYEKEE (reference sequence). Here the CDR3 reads CASSPVSFRDTQYF. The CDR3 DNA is TGTGCCAGCAGCCCCGTTTCATTCAGAGATACGCAGTATTTT.

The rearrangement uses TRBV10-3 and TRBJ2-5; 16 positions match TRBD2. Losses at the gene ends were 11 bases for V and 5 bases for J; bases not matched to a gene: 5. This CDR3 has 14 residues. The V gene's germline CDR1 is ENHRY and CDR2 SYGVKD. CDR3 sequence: CASGTSGRGETQYF. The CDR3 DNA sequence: TGTGCCTCCGGGACTAGCGGGAGGGGGGAGACCCAGTACTTC.

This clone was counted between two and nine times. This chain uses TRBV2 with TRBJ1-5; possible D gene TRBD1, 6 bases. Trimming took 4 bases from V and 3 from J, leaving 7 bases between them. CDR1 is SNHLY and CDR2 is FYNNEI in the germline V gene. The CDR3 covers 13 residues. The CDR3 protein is CASSGDNNQPQHF. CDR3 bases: TGTGCCAGCAGTGGGGACAACAATCAGCCCCAGCATTTT.

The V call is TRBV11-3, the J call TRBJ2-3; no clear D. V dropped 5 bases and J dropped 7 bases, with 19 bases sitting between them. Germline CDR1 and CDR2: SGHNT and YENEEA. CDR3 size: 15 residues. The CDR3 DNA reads TGTGCCAGCAGCCAACGCCAACTCGGCGCCTATACGCAGTATTTT. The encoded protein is CASSQRQLGAYTQYF.

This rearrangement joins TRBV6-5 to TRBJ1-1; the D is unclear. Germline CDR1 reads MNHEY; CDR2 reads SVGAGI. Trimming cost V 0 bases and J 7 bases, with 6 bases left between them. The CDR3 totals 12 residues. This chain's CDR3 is CASSYSGGEAFF. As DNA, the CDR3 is TGTGCCAGCAGTTACTCAGGAGGTGAAGCTTTCTTT.

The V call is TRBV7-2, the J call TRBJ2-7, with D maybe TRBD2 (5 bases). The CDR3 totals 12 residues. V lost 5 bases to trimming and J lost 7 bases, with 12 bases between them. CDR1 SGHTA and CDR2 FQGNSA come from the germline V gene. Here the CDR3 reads CASSPGVGEQYF. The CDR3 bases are TGTGCCAGCAGCCCCGGGGTGGGTGAGCAGTACTTC.

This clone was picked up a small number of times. The CDR3: CASSGTSQSSYNEQFF. For the CDR3, the DNA is TGCGCCAGCAGTGGGACTAGCCAGAGCTCCTACAATGAGCAGTTCTTC. The chain links TRBV10-1 to TRBJ2-1, with 8 bases lining up with TRBD2. This CDR3 has 16 amino acids. Germline CDR1 is WNHNN and CDR2 is SYGVQD (reference sequence). V lost 4 bases to trimming and J lost 0 bases; unmatched junction nucleotides: 5.